This TCR beta chain stems from a study of blood T cell repertoires in COVID-19. Study overall: T cells, B-cell-depleted T cells, or PBMCs supplied cDNA or gDNA.

The junction had 14 bases not matched to a gene; V was cut back by 1 base and J by 5 bases. The CDR3 has 19 amino acids. The V gene's germline CDR1 is MGHRA and CDR2 YSYEKL. Participants came from roughly 23 US areas, aged about 18 to 100 years. A COVID-19 case had been met by exposed participants during the 2 weeks before study entry. Original handling: Estimates of nucleated cell counts were drawn from the amplification of reference gene primers. Only in-frame clones appear in the TCRdb table, and some are missing; sequencing was by immunoSEQ multiplex PCR. That table gives V, J and clone size, and the DNA gave D and trimming. The repertoire includes about 280,000 clones, around 83% of them detected once, and less than 5.5% sits in the top ten.

This receptor was identified in a man aged 40-49 years who had been exposed to COVID-19. This chain uses TRBV4-1 with TRBJ2-2, with TRBD2 identical over 9 bases. What was sequenced was PBMCs or T cells enriched from blood (not recorded which). CDR3: CASSQGPRGRDGRTGELFF. The CDR3 nucleotides read TGCGCCAGCAGCCAAGGACCACGCGGGAGGGATGGAAGGACCGGGGAGCTGTTTTTT.